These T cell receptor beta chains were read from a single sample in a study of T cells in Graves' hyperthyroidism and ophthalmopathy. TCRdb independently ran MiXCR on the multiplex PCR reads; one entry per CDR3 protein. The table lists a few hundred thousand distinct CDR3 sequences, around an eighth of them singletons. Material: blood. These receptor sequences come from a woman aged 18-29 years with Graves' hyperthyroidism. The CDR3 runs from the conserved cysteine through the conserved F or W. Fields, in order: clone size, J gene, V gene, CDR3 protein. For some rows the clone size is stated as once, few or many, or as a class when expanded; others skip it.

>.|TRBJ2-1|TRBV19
CASRSGRNEQFF
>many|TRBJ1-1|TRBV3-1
CASSRPGTGDTEAFF
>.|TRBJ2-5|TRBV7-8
CASSPGQGNGETQYF
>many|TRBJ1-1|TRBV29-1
CSVDPMGTEAFF
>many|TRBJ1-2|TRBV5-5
CASSTGGIDSYGYTF
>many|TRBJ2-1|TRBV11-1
CASSSRSARQFF
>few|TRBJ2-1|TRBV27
CASSSSTSGKEQFF
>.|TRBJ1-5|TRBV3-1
CASSQGTATGSPQHF
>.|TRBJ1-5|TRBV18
CASSPMGASGQPQHF
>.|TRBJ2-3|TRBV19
CASSIDLFRGSGTDTQYF
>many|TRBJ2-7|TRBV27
CASSYRGFHEQYF
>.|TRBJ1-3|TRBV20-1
CSARVLTGNTIYF
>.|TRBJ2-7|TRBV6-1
CAASGTYEQYF
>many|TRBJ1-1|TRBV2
CASSTRWTGQGTEAFF
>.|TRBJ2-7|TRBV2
CASTKKVAGLDEQYF
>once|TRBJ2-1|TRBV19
CASSPDRGAFYNEQFF
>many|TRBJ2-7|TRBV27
CASSPLTRRDYEQYF
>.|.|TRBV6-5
CASSYSRAYQETQFF
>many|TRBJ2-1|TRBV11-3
CASSPGTGAYNEQFF
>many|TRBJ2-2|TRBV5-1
CASSGFAGSVNTGELFF
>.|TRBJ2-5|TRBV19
CASSHAPWSDIQETQYF
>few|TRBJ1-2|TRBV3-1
CASSQDQDTSGYTF
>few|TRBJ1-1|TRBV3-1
CASSHGGTGEAFF
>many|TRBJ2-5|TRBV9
CASSVEGQGLQTQYF
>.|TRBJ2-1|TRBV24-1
CATSDFNRGNEQFF
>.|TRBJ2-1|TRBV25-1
CASSAGGGELSYNEQFF
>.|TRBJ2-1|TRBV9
CASSVDERVHNEQFF
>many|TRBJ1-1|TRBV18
CASSPLRQENTEAFF
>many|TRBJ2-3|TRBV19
CASSIDTTSGLPTDTQYF